This TCR beta chain was obtained from a study of shared clonotypes between healthy human individuals (dated by TCRdb to about 2020). About the investigation overall: The cohort comprised two women and a few men aged 18 to 49 years. For each donor, CD4 naive and CD4 memory were each run on three plates, CD8 naive on two plates, and CD8 memory on one plate. To increase sequencing depth and limit assay-specific biases, TCR repertoire library preparation and sequencing were carried out by different laboratories using diverse techniques. To estimate repertoire size and how much clonotype sharing occurs between individuals, the study deeply sequenced the blood TCR repertoires of a handful of healthy adults. Leukapheresis yielded between about 0.94 and 9.5 billion PBMCs per donor. Study-level results and caveats: Based on pairwise subsampling, the degree of clonotype sharing among donors was expected to be affected by sequencing depth. Only blood was sampled, and tissue TCR repertoires likely differ from those in blood. Because the study included only a small number of donors, the genetic and exposure-history diversity represented was limited. Estimated clonotype richness was generally larger for naive than for memory subsets. Clonotypes shared by all four sorted-subset donors showed higher generation probabilities than non-shared clonotypes. Approximately 5% of naive CD4, 3.5% of naive CD8, 2.3% of memory CD4, and 0.35% to 0.5% of memory CD8 clonotypes were shared across several donors. Incomplete sequencing was indicated by rarefaction of sorted-subset datasets, despite the large sequencing depth.

The donors were healthy, HIV-negative adults who had no recently reported acute infections or vaccinations. Every donor was a Caucasian adult residing in Nashville, Tennessee, USA. CD4+ T cells were enriched through magnetic negative selection, after which naive cells were positively selected on CD45RA and the remaining negative fraction served as the memory subset. Blood was collected by leukapheresis, and PBMCs were isolated by Ficoll-Histopaque density gradient centrifugation and then cryopreserved in liquid nitrogen vapor phase. Analytical flow cytometry was used to check the purity and quantity of each magnetically sorted T cell population. Each sorted fraction had its genomic DNA isolated and then quantified by UV absorbance on a Nanodrop 2000c. TCR CDR3 regions were amplified from genomic DNA by multiplex PCR using the deep immunoSEQ assay. Extracted genomic DNA from each cell subset was spread evenly across all wells of several immunoSEQ 96-well plates, with each plate serving as a replicate. For sorted subsets, each replicate PCR was loaded with approximately 200 ng genomic DNA, equivalent to some 27,000 T cell genomes. Purified libraries were quantified with a Qubit 3.0 fluorometer, sized on a Bioanalyzer 2100, and re-quantified with the KAPA Library Quantification kit. Every immunoSEQ 96-well plate was sequenced on a separate single-read 150-cycle Illumina NextSeq 550 flow cell. The study's processing was this. The immunoSEQ output contained only junctional sequences without quality scores, so filtering could not match that applied to full-length reads. To assign V/J genes and CDR3, sequences were annotated using PyIR, a Python wrapper for IgBLAST v1.9, with IMGT germline references. Reads were removed for weak V/J assignments (E-value above 1e-6), missing CDR3, stop codons, out-of-frame junctions, or ambiguous translated residues. V3J clonotypes were defined as sequences sharing an identical inferred V gene, J gene, and CDR3 amino acid sequence. The percentage overlap between two repertoires was calculated by dividing the number of shared unique clonotypes by the size of the smaller repertoire. Three approaches were used to assess repertoire richness: RTK rarefaction, the Chao1 estimator, and Recon v2.1 estimates of unobserved clonotypes. Generation probabilities were computed with OLGA for all TCRbeta clonotypes obtained by the gDNA method from a few donors. The table comes from immuneACCESS by way of TCRdb, which keeps in-frame sequences with V and J called. Part of the clones is missing from these tables; in studies checked, under half for an unresolved V gene and the rest for unknown reasons. V, J and clone size are those of that table, while D and trimming were read from the DNA. The sample records some 2,500,000 clones, 93% of which are singletons. Roughly 0.36% of the sample is taken by the ten largest.

Of note for this clone: This clone's antigen is unknown. No per-base quality is available; no much larger clone lies one base away.

According to the germline V gene, CDR1 reads KGHSH and CDR2 reads LQKENI. The V and J ends are trimmed by 2 bases and 3 bases, leaving 13 bases between them. The CDR3, from cysteine to phenylalanine, totals 16 residues. Of the read, only the CDR3 DNA is kept; its 48 bases are in frame from base 1. The chain joins TRBV18 to TRBJ1-4; TRBD1 is possibly the D segment (5 matching bases). This clonotype was obtained from a man younger than 35 in good health. Some clones in this sample may be carry-over from other donors' samples. Sample: naive CD4+ T cells from PBMCs. The sample's cell subset or site label is to be understood as: CD45RA+ positively selected. In nucleotide form, the sequence is TGTGCCAGCTCACCATCCACCGGGACCTCTAATGAAAAACTGTTTTTT. It codes for CASSPSTGTSNEKLFF.